The 10 T cell receptor beta chains given below trace back to one sample, sequenced in a study of blood T cell repertoires in COVID-19 (TCRdb year 2020). To prepare the library, the immunoSEQ multiplex PCR assay was applied. TCRdb provides this immuneACCESS table in a form limited to in-frame rearrangements. Some clones are lacking; in checked studies, under half of them reflect an unresolved V gene, and why the rest are absent is not known. The sample table lists approximately 230,000 clones, just over 85% of them with a count of one. The ten biggest clones cover over 1.5% of the sample. Sequenced: PBMCs or T cells enriched from blood (not recorded which). These receptors came from a man between 35 and 55 years old who had recovered from COVID-19.

The gene calls are TRBV4-2 and TRBJ2-7, with D possibly being TRBD2 (6 bases). The CDR3 runs to 13 residues. Germline loops: CDR1 LGHNA, CDR2 YNFKEQ. The ends were cut back, 5 bases at V and 3 bases at J, with 11 bases in the middle. This CDR3 is CASSGGTDYEQYF. The CDR3, as DNA: TGTGCCAGCAGCGGGGGGACTGACTACGAGCAGTACTTC.

This chain connects TRBV30 to TRBJ1-4; D possibly corresponds to TRBD1 (6 bases). The CDR3 spans 14 residues. V was pared by 0 bases and J by 6 bases, with 11 bases between. Germline-derived CDR1 and CDR2 are GTSNPN and SVGIG (reference sequence). The CDR3 protein is CAWSVRAGDEKLFF. In nucleotides, the CDR3 is TGTGCCTGGAGTGTAAGGGCAGGGGATGAAAAACTGTTTTTT.

In this sample, this clone turned up once. V usage is TRBV30 and J usage is TRBJ2-1; D might be TRBD1 (5 bases). Germline V gives CDR1 GTSNPN, CDR2 SVGIG (reference sequence). The length of the CDR3 is 15 residues. V was cut by 3 bases and J by 8 bases, with 20 bases left in between. CDR3 region: CAWRDMGRNLDEQFF. In DNA, the CDR3 is TGTGCCTGGAGGGACATGGGCAGAAACCTGGATGAGCAGTTCTTC.

This rearrangement joins TRBV19 to TRBJ1-4, with TRBD1 as a possible D gene (5 bases). The V end was cut by 3 bases, the J end by 6 bases, with 11 bases between. The CDR3 spans 14 residues. CDR1 is LNHDA and CDR2 is SQIVND in the germline V gene (reference sequence). CDR3 nucleotide sequence: TGTGCCAGTAGTATGAACGTAGGGGATGAAAAACTGTTTTTT. This sequence encodes CASSMNVGDEKLFF.

V is TRBV5-1 and J is TRBJ2-5; TRBD2 matches 9 bases. The junction had 11 bases not matched to a gene; V was cut back by 0 bases and J by 5 bases. The CDR3 runs 17 residues. CDR1 is SGHRS, CDR2 YFSETQ, per germline. The CDR3, as DNA: TGCGCCAGCAGCTTGGCCTTTGGAGCGGGAGGATTTGAGACCCAGTACTTC. It encodes CASSLAFGAGGFETQYF.

This chain connects TRBV11-2 to TRBJ2-7, with TRBD2 matching 10 bases. Germline V gene sequence: CDR1 SGHAT, CDR2 FQNNGV. The ends lost 5 bases at V and 6 bases at J; junction bases unmatched: 13. CDR3 size: 16 residues. The CDR3 DNA is TGTGCCAGCAGCCTAACAGCGGGGGGGATCTTTGGCGAGCAGTACTTC. Its protein product is CASSLTAGGIFGEQYF. The whole variable domain, filled in from reference TRBV11-2 and TRBJ2-7, reads EAGVAQSPRYKIIEKRQSVAFWCNPISGHATLYWYQQILGQGPKLLIQFQNNGVVDDSQLPKDRFSAERLKGVDSTLKIQPAKLEDSAVYLCASSLTAGGIFGEQYFGPGTRLTVT.

The chain couples TRBV6-2 or TRBV6-3 to TRBJ2-7; TRBD2 might be the D (6 bases). Trimming pared 1 base from V and 6 bases from J, leaving 16 bases between. Per the germline V gene, CDR1 is MNHEY and CDR2 is SVGEGT. CDR3 length: 15 amino acids. CDR3 amino acids: CASSYFGRGNSEQYF. The CDR3 coding sequence is TGTGCCAGCAGTTACTTCGGGAGAGGAAATAGCGAGCAGTACTTC.

This chain joins TRBV7-9 and TRBJ1-2; 11 nucleotides align to TRBD1. CDR1 and CDR2 (germline): SEHNR, FQNEAQ (reference sequence). V was pared by 1 base and J by 4 bases, with 11 bases of the junction left unmatched. The CDR3 runs to 18 residues. CDR3 protein: CASSLGRGQGVRSYGYTF. The CDR3 DNA is TGTGCCAGCAGCTTAGGCCGGGGACAGGGGGTACGGAGCTATGGCTACACCTTC.

The CDR3 loop reads CASSDEGGYGYTF. The CDR3 bases are TGTGCCAGCAGTGACGAAGGGGGCTATGGCTACACCTTC. This chain uses TRBV6-4 with TRBJ1-2, with TRBD1 as a possible D gene (6 bases). The V end lost 2 bases, the J end lost 4 bases, and 8 bases lay between the germline ends. Per germline, CDR1 MRHNA and CDR2 SNTAGT. The CDR3 extends over 13 amino acids.

The chain couples TRBV6-2 or TRBV6-3 to TRBJ2-3; 9 nucleotides align to TRBD2. Germline assignment: CDR1 MNHEY and CDR2 SVGEGT. The V gene end was trimmed by 2 bases and the J gene end by 1 base; junction bases not matched to a gene: 10. CDR3 length: 18 amino acids. The CDR3 DNA reads TGTGCCAGCAGTTACCCTCGTAGTAGCGGGGGAGGCACAGATACGCAGTATTTT. It yields the protein CASSYPRSSGGGTDTQYF.